A single sample gave rise to the 20 T cell receptor beta chains below, sequenced in a study of metastatic and nonmetastatic thyroid tumors. No treatment had been given to any patient before thyroid surgery. From the PCR reads, TCRdb re-called clones with MiXCR. The repertoire consists of 25,000 to 35,000 clones, with approximately 17% occurring once and the leading ten covering about 4.8%. Sequences were obtained from blood. The receptor set was obtained from a female donor with papillary thyroid cancer or a benign thyroid nodule (not recorded which). Some clones in this sample may be carry-over from other donors' samples.

This clone was observed many times. Distinct nucleotide sequences in the sample also encode this CDR3. The J gene is TRBJ2-3, the V gene TRBV3-1; 11 bases are a match to TRBD2. V dropped 3 bases and J dropped 7; count of bases not matched to a gene: 6. There are 15 residues in the CDR3. In germline, CDR1 is LGHDT, CDR2 YNNKEL (reference sequence). The CDR3 sequence is CASSHAGTSGHTQYF. The CDR3 DNA sequence: TGTGCCAGCAGCCACGCCGGGACTAGCGGTCATACGCAGTATTTT.

This clone was observed many times. The rearrangement uses TRBV20-1 and TRBJ1-2, with unresolved D. The CDR3 loop spans 14 amino acids. Trimming shortened V by 0 bases and J by 3 bases, and 11 bases separated the two germline ends. Germline V gives CDR1 DFQATT, CDR2 SNEGSKA (reference sequence). CDR3 in DNA: TGCAGTGCTAGAGATCGTGTGCGTTACTATGGCTACACCTTC. Its translation: CSARDRVRYYGYTF.

This clone occurred many times. The chain employs TRBV5-1 and TRBJ2-6, with D perhaps matching TRBD1 or TRBD2 (6 bases each). Germline loops: CDR1 SGHRS, CDR2 YFSETQ. This CDR3 comprises 15 residues. The V end lost 2 bases, the J end lost 4 bases, and 10 bases lay between the germline ends. The CDR3 region is CASSFGGRGANVLTF. In DNA, the CDR3 is TGCGCCAGCAGCTTCGGGGGCAGAGGGGCCAACGTCCTGACTTTC. Using reference TRBV5-1 and TRBJ2-6 for the parts outside the CDR3, the full variable domain is KAGVTQTPRYLIKTRGQQVTLSCSPISGHRSVSWYQQTPGQGLQFLFEYFSETQRNKGNFPGRFSGRQFSNSRSEMNVSTLELGDSALYLCASSFGGRGANVLTFGAGSRLTVL.

The J gene is TRBJ2-1, the V gene TRBV7-2; D is perhaps TRBD1 or TRBD2 (7 bases each). Germline V gene data show CDR1 as SGHTA and CDR2 as FQGNSA. V dropped 0 bases and J dropped 9 bases, with 12 bases sitting between them. The CDR3 spans 14 residues. The CDR3 region has the DNA TGTGCCAGCAGCTTAGCCCAGGGGGGGTTTGAGCAGTTCTTC. Its translation: CASSLAQGGFEQFF.

Concerning this clone itself: Its ends do not fully match the called genes, so a read error is possible. The chain combines TRBV4-1 with TRBJ1-4; no reliable D call. The CDR3 runs 16 residues. CDR1 and CDR2 (germline): MGHRA, YSYEKL. The CDR3 nucleotides read TGCACCAGCAGCCAGACCGGGGTGTTTACTAATGAAAAACTGTTTTTT. This sequence encodes CTSSQTGVFTNEKLFF.

This clone has ten or more counts. This chain uses TRBV5-1 with TRBJ2-1; a weak D match, TRBD1 (5 bases). Trimming shortened V by 4 bases and J by 0 bases, and 8 bases separated the two germline ends. The germline V gene encodes CDR1 SGHRS and CDR2 YFSETQ. This CDR3 has 14 amino acids. This CDR3 reads CASSVGDSYNEQFF. The CDR3 DNA follows: TGCGCCAGCAGCGTAGGGGACTCCTACAATGAGCAGTTCTTC.

This clone showed up just once. This chain's CDR3 is CSDIRGQGSYEQYF. For the CDR3, the DNA is TGCAGTGATATCCGGGGACAGGGGAGCTACGAGCAGTACTTC. The rearrangement uses TRBV20-1 and TRBJ2-7, with 10 bases lining up with TRBD1. From germline, CDR1 is DFQATT and CDR2 SNEGSKA (reference sequence). The CDR3 is made up of 14 amino acids. The junction had 9 bases not matched to a gene; V was cut back by 7 bases and J by 3 bases.

This clone is deemed medium-sized. The chain has TRBV12-3 or TRBV12-4 and TRBJ2-7; D might be TRBD2 (6 bases). With 6 bases removed from V and 2 bases from J, the gap between germline ends came to 17 bases. This CDR3 is 15 amino acids long. The CDR3 DNA is TGTGCCAGCAGCCCTGGGATAGCGGACCCCTACGAGCAGTACTTC. Encoded protein: CASSPGIADPYEQYF.

This clone is labeled medium-sized. The J gene is TRBJ2-7, the V gene TRBV5-1; 8 nucleotides line up with TRBD2. This CDR3 is 15 amino acids long. Per the germline V gene, CDR1 is SGHRS and CDR2 is YFSETQ. Germline trimming cut 4 bases from V and 4 bases from J; bases unmatched to any gene: 10. CDR3 nucleotide sequence: TGCGCCAGCAGCCCAACCCGGGGGGGAACATACGAGCAGTACTTC. It specifies CASSPTRGGTYEQYF.

This clone was counted at least ten times. This chain links TRBV5-1 with TRBJ1-1; D might be TRBD1 (6 bases). V was cut by 0 bases and J by 4 bases, with 10 bases left in between. The CDR3 sequence is 14 residues long. Per germline, CDR1 SGHRS and CDR2 YFSETQ. CDR3 protein: CASSLEQGATEAFF. The CDR3, as DNA: TGCGCCAGCAGCTTGGAACAGGGTGCCACTGAAGCTTTCTTT.

Worth noting for this clone: At one of its ends the junction is not consistent with the germline gene, which may arise from a read error. The chain recombines TRBV6-2 or TRBV6-3 with TRBJ2-5; D not certain. The length of the CDR3 is 12 residues. The germline V gene encodes CDR1 MNHEY and CDR2 SVGEGT. Written as DNA, the CDR3 is TGTGCCAGCAGTCCCCGAGGACGGCCTCCCGGCTTC. This codes for CASSPRGRPPGF.

This chain uses TRBV11-1 with TRBJ2-7, with 11 bases aligning to TRBD1. J was trimmed by 4 bases and V by 7 bases; bases with no gene match: 12. Germline CDR1 SGHAT, CDR2 FQDESV (reference sequence). This CDR3 comprises 16 residues. For the CDR3, the DNA is TGTGCCAGCATCTTGGCCGGGACAGGGGGTAGATACGAGCAGTACTTC. It encodes CASILAGTGGRYEQYF.

This clone was counted at least ten times. This chain uses TRBV25-1 with TRBJ2-2; TRBD1 aligns across 9 bases. V lost 8 bases to trimming and J lost 2 bases; unmatched junction nucleotides: 6. This CDR3 contains 15 residues. The germline gives CDR1 MGHDK, CDR2 SYGVNS. CDR3 sequence reads: CASPTDRGNTGELFF. The CDR3 DNA is TGTGCCAGCCCTACGGACAGGGGCAACACCGGGGAGCTGTTTTTT.

This clone was detected many times. A much more abundant neighbour one base away suggests this may be a read error. The sample carries other DNA sequences with the same CDR3. This rearrangement joins TRBV18 to TRBJ1-1; D gene ambiguous. Trimming shortened V by 3 bases and J by 2 bases, and 7 bases separated the two germline ends. Germline-derived CDR1 and CDR2 are KGHSH and LQKENI. The CDR3 extends over 13 amino acids. CDR3: CASSPSENTEAFF. CDR3 coding DNA: TGTGCCAGCTCACCGTCAGAAAACACTGAAGCTTTCTTT.

The table lists this clone with many counts. V and J are TRBV19 and TRBJ1-3; D gene uncertain. With 3 bases removed from V and 4 bases from J, the gap between germline ends came to 10 bases. CDR1 is LNHDA and CDR2 is SQIVND in the germline V gene (reference sequence). The CDR3 is 14 amino acids. CDR3 bases: TGTGCCAGTAGTATGTTCCCATCGGGAAACACCATATATTTT. Its protein is CASSMFPSGNTIYF.

This clone was seen at least ten times. The same CDR3 is also encoded by other DNA sequences in this sample. V and J are TRBV11-2 and TRBJ2-1; 11 nucleotides align to TRBD1. Germline V gives CDR1 SGHAT, CDR2 FQNNGV. CDR3 length equals 16 residues. The V gene end was trimmed by 5 bases and the J gene end by 1 base; junction bases not matched to a gene: 4. CDR3 loop: CASSQGTGGSYNEQFF. The CDR3 DNA reads TGTGCCAGCAGCCAGGGGACAGGGGGTTCCTACAATGAGCAGTTCTTC.

There are many counts of this clone. The chain combines TRBV12-3 or TRBV12-4 with TRBJ1-1, with D maybe TRBD1 (5 bases). CDR3 length: 12 amino acids. Trimming removed 10 bases at V and 6 bases at J, with 15 bases between. DNA for the CDR3: TGTGCCATCTCGACCTCAGGGCCTGAAGCTTTCTTT. Its protein is CAISTSGPEAFF.

Ten or more counts support this clone. J is TRBJ1-5 and V is TRBV5-5; D ambiguous. The length of the CDR3 is 15 residues. The germline gives CDR1 SGHKS, CDR2 YYEKEE (reference sequence). V was pared by 1 base and J by 5 bases, with 13 bases between. The CDR3 bases are TGTGCCAGCAGCTTGAGAGCAGTATTGGATCAGCCCCAGCATTTT. Its translation is CASSLRAVLDQPQHF.

With regard to this clone: At one of its ends the junction is not consistent with the germline gene, which may arise from a read error. CDR3 sequence reads: CASIYTPSGACYEQYF. The CDR3 DNA is TGTGCCAGCATTTACACCCCCTCGGGGGCCTGCTACGAGCAGTACTTC. The rearrangement joins TRBV6-2 or TRBV6-3 to TRBJ2-7; D may match TRBD1 or TRBD2 (6 bases each). Looked up from germline, CDR1 is MNHEY and CDR2 is SVGEGT. The CDR3 covers 16 residues.

This clone has a count of ten or more. Other DNA sequences in this sample translate to the same CDR3. The rearrangement uses TRBV6-4 and TRBJ2-3, with no clear D. Germline V gene sequence: CDR1 MRHNA, CDR2 SNTAGT. Trimming took off 5 bases at V and 0 bases at J, with 12 bases between the two ends. The CDR3 runs 15 residues. The chain's CDR3 is CASSPGSRSTDTQYF. DNA for the CDR3: TGTGCCAGCAGTCCCGGGTCCCGGAGCACAGATACGCAGTATTTT.